Listed here are 28 T cell receptor beta chains from one sample, sequenced in a study of neurological immune-mediated disorders (dated by TCRdb to the late 2010s). The library was generated by 5' RACE. Instrument used: Illumina HiSeq 2500. TCRdb ran its own pipeline on the public reads, namely fastp trimming at Q25 and MiXCR clone calling, and kept in-frame beta chains. When rows share a CDR3 protein, they turn into one entry using the most common DNA and genes. Recorded for this sample are about 59,000 distinct CDR3 sequences; 20% to 30% of them occurred a single time. Roughly 4.5% of the sample comes from the top ten. The sample's time point, from its label and the paper: technical triplicate 2. Sequenced: PBMCs. The receptors stem from a man between 60 and 75 years old with HTLV-1-associated myelopathy (HAM/TSP).

This clonotype was seen at least ten times. This chain joins TRBV2 and TRBJ2-3, with 8 nucleotides matching TRBD2. The CDR3 loop spans 15 amino acids. V trimming: 4 bases; J trimming: 4 bases; junction bases outside the gene matches: 7. CDR1 and CDR2 (germline): SNHLY, FYNNEI. The CDR3 loop reads CASSGGSGNSDTQYF. In DNA, the CDR3 is TGTGCCAGCAGTGGGGGTAGCGGGAACTCAGATACGCAGTATTTT.

There are many counts of this clonotype. The V call is TRBV5-1, the J call TRBJ2-5; D is uncertain. CDR1 is SGHRS, CDR2 YFSETQ, per germline. V dropped 0 bases and J dropped 5 bases, with 5 bases sitting between them. The CDR3 has 12 residues. CDR3: CASSLAGETQYF. DNA for the CDR3: TGCGCCAGCAGCTTGGCCGGGGAGACCCAGTACTTC.

In its sample, this clonotype was seen many times. The chain is built from TRBV5-6 and TRBJ2-7; perhaps D is TRBD1 or TRBD2 (5 bases each). This CDR3 is 15 amino acids long. The V gene lost 4 bases and the J gene lost 5 bases, with 19 bases spanning the gap. Germline V gene sequence: CDR1 SGHDT, CDR2 YYEEEE. CDR3 in DNA: TGTGCCAGCAGCCTGGCCGGGACCTTGGTAAACGAGCAGTACTTC. Its translation: CASSLAGTLVNEQYF. Filled out from reference TRBV5-6 and TRBJ2-7, the complete variable domain reads DAGVTQSPTHLIKTRGQQVTLRCSPKSGHDTVSWYQQALGQGPQFIFQYYEEEERQRGNFPDRFSGHQFPNYSSELNVNALLLGDSALYLCASSLAGTLVNEQYFGPGTRLTVT.

This clonotype was counted many times. The V call is TRBV5-1, the J call TRBJ2-1; 7 positions agree with TRBD1. The CDR3 length is 15 residues. Germline CDR1 SGHRS, CDR2 YFSETQ. The V segment lost 1 base and the J segment 3 bases; nucleotides outside the gene matches: 4. This CDR3 reads CASSLSGGIYNEQFF. In nucleotides, the CDR3 is TGCGCCAGCAGCTTGTCAGGGGGTATCTACAATGAGCAGTTCTTC.

V usage is TRBV5-1 and J usage is TRBJ2-5; possible D gene TRBD2, 5 bases. The CDR3 contains 14 residues. Germline V CDR1 and CDR2: SGHRS, YFSETQ. V was shortened by 4 bases and J by 4 bases, with 14 bases between the two germline ends. CDR3 protein: CASSPYREGETQYF. CDR3 DNA sequence: TGCGCCAGCAGCCCCTACCGGGAAGGAGAGACCCAGTACTTC.

The CDR3 loop is CASSGQSPLHF. CDR3 sequence (DNA): TGTGCCAGCAGTGGACAGTCACCCCTCCACTTT. This rearrangement joins TRBV12-3 or TRBV12-4 to TRBJ1-6; the D gene is possibly TRBD1 (6 bases). The CDR3 is 11 amino acids. With 5 bases removed from V and 10 bases from J, the gap between germline ends came to 6 bases.

This clonotype was counted at least ten times. The chain uses TRBV15 and TRBJ1-5; the D gene is possibly TRBD1 (5 bases). CDR1 and CDR2 (germline): LNHNV, YYDKDF (reference sequence). The CDR3 consists of 15 residues. Trimming took off 8 bases at V and 1 base at J, with 15 bases between the two ends. DNA for the CDR3: TGTGCCACCCAACCGGGGGGGACGAGCAATCAGCCCCAGCATTTT. Protein sequence: CATQPGGTSNQPQHF.

This clonotype was counted ten times or more. The chain carries TRBV18 and TRBJ1-1; D unresolved. This CDR3 spans 16 amino acids. V lost 6 bases and J 1 base, leaving 18 bases between the germline ends. Germline V CDR1 and CDR2: KGHSH, LQKENI. CDR3 sequence (DNA): TGTGCCAGCTCTCCCCAGCCCCCGGGAGCGAACACTGAAGCTTTCTTT. Translation gives CASSPQPPGANTEAFF.

J is TRBJ1-1 and V is TRBV25-1; maybe TRBD1 (5 bases). Trimming shortened V by 1 base and J by 3 bases, and 12 bases separated the two germline ends. The CDR3 is made up of 15 amino acids. Looked up from germline, CDR1 is MGHDK and CDR2 is SYGVNS. CDR3 DNA sequence: TGTGCCAGCAGTGAATCGGGCAGGGCGGACACTGAAGCTTTCTTT. This translates into CASSESGRADTEAFF.

This clonotype was seen many times. This sequence joins TRBV4-1 and TRBJ2-1, with 10 bases identical to TRBD1. CDR1 is MGHRA, CDR2 YSYEKL, per germline. The CDR3 consists of 16 residues. After removal of 4 bases from V and 4 bases from J, the junction contained 7 bases not matched to a gene. CDR3: CASSLQTGGFYNEQFF. The CDR3 region has the DNA TGCGCCAGCAGCCTGCAGACAGGGGGCTTTTACAATGAGCAGTTCTTC.

The rearrangement joins TRBV7-2 to TRBJ2-5; D ambiguous. Germline V CDR1 and CDR2: SGHTA, FQGNSA. The CDR3 is 15 residues long. V shed 5 bases and J shed 3 bases, with 16 bases lying between them. CDR3: CASSAPGQREETQYF. CDR3 nucleotide sequence: TGTGCCAGCAGCGCGCCCGGTCAACGGGAAGAGACCCAGTACTTC.

This clonotype was detected only a few times. CDR3: CASSPPRSSYEQYF. In nucleotides, the CDR3 is TGTGCCAGCTCACCACCCAGAAGCTCCTACGAGCAGTACTTC. This chain uses TRBV18 with TRBJ2-7; D gene ambiguous. The CDR3 length is 14 residues. Germline CDR1 reads KGHSH; CDR2 reads LQKENI. Trimming took 0 bases from V and 0 from J, leaving 6 bases between them. The full variable domain, its missing parts supplied by reference TRBV18 and TRBJ2-7, is NAGVMQNPRHLVRRRGQEARLRCSPMKGHSHVYWYRQLPEEGLKFMVYLQKENIIDESGMPKERFSAEFPKEGPSILRIQQVVRGDSAAYFCASSPPRSSYEQYFGPGTRLTVT.

This clonotype has a handful of counts. The chain joins TRBV7-9 to TRBJ2-1; D is perhaps TRBD2 (7 bases). V gave up 1 base and J gave up 4 bases, with 11 bases separating them. CDR1 is SEHNR and CDR2 is FQNEAQ in the germline V gene (reference sequence). The CDR3 has 15 residues. CDR3 bases: TGTGCCAGCAGCTTAGGGGAGGGACATTACAATGAGCAGTTCTTC. Amino acid sequence: CASSLGEGHYNEQFF.

This clonotype was recorded many times. The V and J genes are TRBV7-2 and TRBJ2-5, with no clear D. Deletions cut 5 bases from V and 6 bases from J, with 13 bases between. This CDR3 comprises 13 residues. Germline V gene sequence: CDR1 SGHTA, CDR2 FQGNSA. CDR3 DNA sequence: TGTGCCAGCAGCCCCGGTTCTCCACAGACCCAGTACTTC. This codes for CASSPGSPQTQYF. Drawing the rest from reference TRBV7-2 and TRBJ2-5, the complete variable domain is GAGVSQSPSNKVTEKGKDVELRCDPISGHTALYWYRQSLGQGLEFLIYFQGNSAPDKSGLPSDRFSAERTGGSVSTLTIQRTQQEDSAVYLCASSPGSPQTQYFGPGTRLLVL.

This clonotype was recorded many times. The genes are TRBV29-1 and TRBJ2-1; D is perhaps TRBD2 (6 bases). Germline-derived CDR1 and CDR2 are SQVTM and ANQGSEA. The V end lost 7 bases, the J end lost 5 bases, and 21 bases lay between the germline ends. This CDR3 contains 15 residues. CDR3 region: CSARKVGGYDNEQFF. CDR3 sequence (DNA): TGCAGCGCCCGAAAAGTAGGAGGGTACGACAATGAGCAGTTCTTC.

The chain links TRBV5-1 to TRBJ1-1; D is perhaps TRBD1 (5 bases). This CDR3 is 13 amino acids long. Trimming shortened V by 7 bases and J by 2 bases, and 12 bases separated the two germline ends. Per the germline V gene, CDR1 is SGHRS and CDR2 is YFSETQ. The CDR3 reads CASFGGENTEAFF. CDR3 DNA sequence: TGCGCCAGCTTTGGAGGGGAAAACACTGAAGCTTTCTTT.

This clonotype was detected many times. This chain links TRBV19 with TRBJ2-1; the D gene is possibly TRBD2 (6 bases). V was trimmed by 5 bases and J by 7 bases, leaving 21 bases between them. Per the germline V gene, CDR1 is LNHDA and CDR2 is SQIVND (reference sequence). The CDR3 totals 16 residues. The CDR3 loop is CASSGRDSSPLNEQFF. The CDR3 coding sequence is TGTGCCAGTAGTGGACGGGACTCCTCTCCCCTAAATGAGCAGTTCTTC.

This clonotype showed up many times. The chain couples TRBV10-3 to TRBJ2-1, with TRBD2 as a possible D gene (6 bases). Deletions cut 2 bases from V and 7 bases from J, with 6 bases between. There are 12 residues in the CDR3. Germline-derived CDR1 and CDR2 are ENHRY and SYGVKD. Written as DNA, the CDR3 is TGTGCCATCAGTGAGGGGGGGAATGAGCAGTTCTTC. Its protein is CAISEGGNEQFF.

This chain uses TRBV29-1 with TRBJ2-3, with 9 bases fitting TRBD2. V shed 3 bases and J 1 base; nucleotides not matched to a gene: 5. Germline assignment: CDR1 SQVTM and CDR2 ANQGSEA. CDR3 length equals 15 residues. CDR3 bases: TGCAGCGTTGACCCCAGGACTAGCGGCACAGATACGCAGTATTTT. The encoded protein is CSVDPRTSGTDTQYF.

This clonotype has a count of ten or more. V is TRBV7-6 and J is TRBJ2-5; D is possibly TRBD1 or TRBD2 (5 bases each). Germline CDR1 and CDR2: SGHVS and FNYEAQ. The CDR3 totals 15 residues. V lost 2 bases and J 2 bases, leaving 12 bases between the germline ends. The CDR3 DNA sequence: TGTGCCAGCAGCTTAATGGGACGGGGACAAGAGACCCAGTACTTC. The encoded protein is CASSLMGRGQETQYF.

The sample holds many counts of this clonotype. The chain has TRBV6-5 and TRBJ2-5; 11 bases align to TRBD2. This CDR3 spans 19 amino acids. V shed 2 bases, J shed 0 bases, and the junction held 11 bases outside the gene matches. CDR1 is MNHEY and CDR2 is SVGAGI in the germline V gene. The CDR3 sequence is CASSYTLPGLAAYQETQYF. CDR3 coding DNA: TGTGCCAGCAGTTACACTTTACCGGGACTAGCGGCGTACCAAGAGACCCAGTACTTC.

This clonotype has a count of ten or more. The rearrangement uses TRBV4-2 and TRBJ2-3, with 12 nucleotides matching TRBD2. Germline V lookup: CDR1 LGHNA, CDR2 YNFKEQ. The CDR3 extends over 15 amino acids. Trimming at V came to 6 bases and at J to 2 bases, leaving 3 bases not matched to a gene. The CDR3 sequence: CASSGLAGSTDTQYF. DNA for the CDR3: TGTGCCAGCAGTGGACTAGCGGGGTCCACAGATACGCAGTATTTT.

In this sample, this clonotype turned up many times. The chain employs TRBV6-2 or TRBV6-3 and TRBJ2-1; D perhaps matches TRBD2 (6 bases). Trimming shortened V by 4 bases and J by 7 bases, and 14 bases separated the two germline ends. The CDR3 contains 14 residues. CDR1 is MNHEY, CDR2 SVGEGT, per germline. This CDR3 is CASSLTGVPNEQFF. The CDR3 nucleotides are TGTGCCAGCAGTTTAACGGGAGTCCCAAATGAGCAGTTCTTC.

There are many counts of this clonotype. V usage is TRBV15 and J usage is TRBJ1-6, with a weak D call TRBD1 (5 bases). The CDR3 covers 16 residues. The germline V gene has CDR1 LNHNV and CDR2 YYDKDF (reference sequence). V dropped 1 base and J dropped 2 bases, with 9 bases sitting between them. This chain's CDR3 is CATSRGEGTYNSPLHF. CDR3 coding DNA: TGTGCCACCAGCAGAGGAGAGGGGACCTATAATTCACCCCTCCACTTT.

This clonotype was seen at least ten times. The genes are TRBV25-1 and TRBJ2-7; 7 positions match TRBD1. This CDR3 contains 13 residues. Germline trimming cut 6 bases from V and 0 bases from J; bases unmatched to any gene: 2. Looked up from germline, CDR1 is MGHDK and CDR2 is SYGVNS. The CDR3 region is CASRPGGSYEQYF. For the CDR3, the DNA is TGTGCCAGCAGACCAGGGGGCTCCTACGAGCAGTACTTC.

This clonotype was seen ten or more times. The chain couples TRBV15 to TRBJ2-3; 7 bases line up with TRBD1. Unmatched junction bases numbered 7, after V lost 5 bases and J lost 2 bases. Germline CDR1 and CDR2: LNHNV and YYDKDF (reference sequence). This CDR3 spans 15 amino acids. Written as DNA, the CDR3 is TGTGCCACCAGCGCTCGGGACAGCCCCACAGATACGCAGTATTTT. Protein: CATSARDSPTDTQYF.

This clonotype was counted only a few times. The rearrangement joins TRBV2 to TRBJ2-1, with D possibly being TRBD2 (5 bases). From germline, CDR1 is SNHLY and CDR2 FYNNEI. Trimming shortened V by 8 bases and J by 8 bases, and 22 bases separated the two germline ends. This CDR3 spans 15 amino acids. The CDR3 coding sequence is TGTGCCAGCCGTCCCGACGTCGGGATAAGTGATGAGCAGTTCTTC. Translating it yields CASRPDVGISDEQFF.

This clonotype was seen at least ten times. This chain uses TRBV5-1 with TRBJ2-5; the D gene is possibly TRBD2 (6 bases). In germline, CDR1 is SGHRS, CDR2 YFSETQ. V shed 3 bases and J shed 5 bases, with 11 bases lying between them. This CDR3 is built from 13 residues. CDR3 sequence reads: CASSWRGVETQYF. The CDR3 coding sequence is TGCGCCAGCAGCTGGAGGGGAGTCGAGACCCAGTACTTC. The full variable domain, rest sourced from reference TRBV5-1 and TRBJ2-5, is KAGVTQTPRYLIKTRGQQVTLSCSPISGHRSVSWYQQTPGQGLQFLFEYFSETQRNKGNFPGRFSGRQFSNSRSEMNVSTLELGDSALYLCASSWRGVETQYFGPGTRLLVL.